This is a list of T cell receptor beta chains from one sample in a study of OX40 agonist ivuxolimab in advanced cancers. Measured with immunoSEQ multiplex PCR; TCRdb has only the in-frame clones, and not every one. The sample lists approximately 94,000 clones; under 95% were seen once. The sample in question was CD4+ or CD8+ T cells sorted from blood, obtained in a trial of the OX40 agonist ivuxolimab. These receptors were taken from an adult with an advanced solid tumor such as melanoma, head and neck, liver or kidney cancer. Both conserved end residues are trimmed from each CDR3.

TRBV19	TRBJ2-7	12	ASSFSGGSYEQY
TRBV30	TRBJ1-5	15	AWSPLGQFNSNQPQH
TRBV11-3	TRBJ2-7	13	ASSSGGLGGYEQY
TRBV6-5	TRBJ2-1	14	ASSYSGLPGYNEQF
TRBV9	TRBJ2-7	12	ASSSTTLSYEQY
TRBV19	TRBJ1-5	13	ASKSQSNSNQPQH
TRBV5-4	TRBJ1-2	10	ASSSADYGYT
TRBV7-2	TRBJ1-4	13	ASNDGTGWGEKLF
TRBV30	TRBJ1-1	10	ARDREGTEAF
TRBV5-6	TRBJ1-1	13	ASSPTDRGGTEAF
TRBV6-1	TRBJ1-2	13	ASSENTGFNYGYT
TRBV6-5	TRBJ2-7	10	ASSERIIEQY
TRBV11-3	TRBJ2-7	13	ASSLDPTGSYEQY
TRBV27	TRBJ2-1	12	ASSLGDKYNEQF
TRBV7-2	TRBJ2-4	12	ASSLNSRSGVQY
TRBV6-1	TRBJ1-5	12	ASSAGLGNQPQH
TRBV5-1	TRBJ2-1	12	ASSLGTRQNEQF
TRBV27	TRBJ2-1	12	ASSLRGLYNEQF
TRBV9	TRBJ1-4	14	ASSDRTGGGSEKLF
TRBV19	TRBJ1-5	13	ASSIAVGGNQPQH
TRBV6-1	TRBJ2-3	13	ASSDSRLAGDTQY
TRBV4-1	TRBJ1-6	15	ASSHSAPRRVNSPLH
TRBV27	TRBJ2-7	12	ASATSGDSYEQY
TRBV7-3	TRBJ2-1	14	ASSPPGLEAYNEQF
TRBV7-2	TRBJ2-6	14	ASSLVVGNGANVLT
TRBV28	TRBJ1-3	15	ASNIDRDSSSGNTIY
TRBV23-1	TRBJ2-4	13	ASRPKQGAKNIQY
TRBV9	TRBJ1-2	12	ASSVTTGFYGYT
TRBV9	TRBJ2-5	13	ASSAGQGGRETQY
TRBV29-1	TRBJ1-2	10	SDGQGSGGYT
TRBV5-1	TRBJ2-5	11	ASSAGQAETQY
TRBV18	TRBJ2-1	13	ASSPPVLAGYEQF
TRBV2	TRBJ1-4	15	ASSRDSPSATNEKLF
TRBV5-3	TRBJ2-7	15	ARSLARTSGRSYEQY
TRBV19	TRBJ2-2	15	ASSRKTGTVNTGELF
TRBV11-3	TRBJ2-2	15	ASSFPTRFANTGELF
TRBV11-3	TRBJ1-2	12	ASSFGHLSYGYT
TRBV27	TRBJ2-7	12	ASSFMGEAYEQY
TRBV5-1	TRBJ1-2	13	ASSLEAGALDGYT
TRBV19	TRBJ1-1	13	ASSLPPGRTTEAF
TRBV28	TRBJ1-5	12	ASSLWGANQPQH
TRBV5-6	TRBJ2-7	10	ASSSTNYEQY
TRBV5-4	TRBJ2-1	14	ASSLDVAVGYNEQF
TRBV7-2	TRBJ2-7	13	ASSPTRGGSYEQY
TRBV7-3	TRBJ2-7	11	ASSSRLAREQY
TRBV7-2	TRBJ1-3	15	ASSLLGGAISGNTIY
TRBV5-1	TRBJ1-2	13	ASRENPGQEGGYT
TRBV7-2	TRBJ2-7	13	ASSPRTSGSYEQY
TRBV4-3	TRBJ2-5	13	ASSQDLGYTETQY
TRBV6-1	TRBJ2-5	12	ASSSGTRGETQY
TRBV7-9	TRBJ2-7	12	ASSQAGGAYEQY
TRBV10-3	TRBJ1-1	9	AISGPGQQT
TRBV30	TRBJ2-1	14	AWSGGSGPFYNEQF
TRBV18	TRBJ2-7	12	ASSPSEFSYEQY
TRBV18	TRBJ1-4	14	ASSPSVAGLYEKLF
TRBV6-1	TRBJ2-2	14	ASSGQGAMTTGELF
TRBV5-1	TRBJ1-2	10	ASSLDDYGYT